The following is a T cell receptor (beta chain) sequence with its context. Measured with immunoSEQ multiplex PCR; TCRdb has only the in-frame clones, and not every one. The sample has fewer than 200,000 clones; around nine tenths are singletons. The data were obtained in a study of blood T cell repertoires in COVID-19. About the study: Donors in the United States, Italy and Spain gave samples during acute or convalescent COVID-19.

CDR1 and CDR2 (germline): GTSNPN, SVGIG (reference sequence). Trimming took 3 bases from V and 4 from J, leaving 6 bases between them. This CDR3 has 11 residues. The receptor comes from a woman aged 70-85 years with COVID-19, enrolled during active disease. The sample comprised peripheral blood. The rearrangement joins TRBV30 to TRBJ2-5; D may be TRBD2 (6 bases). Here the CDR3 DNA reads TGTGCCTGGAGGGGGGGAGAGACCCAGTACTTC. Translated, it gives CAWRGGETQYF.